A selection of T cell receptor beta chains follows, all from one sample in a study of blood T cell repertoires in COVID-19. This table comes from immunoSEQ multiplex PCR, and its TCRdb copy is limited to in-frame clones, with some not included. The table lists approximately 240,000 clones, approximately 79% of them singletons. The specimen was peripheral blood. The receptors shown here come from a woman in her forties with active or convalescent COVID-19. CDR3s include the opening cysteine and the closing phenylalanine or tryptophan. A D gene is named only where the DNA matches it firmly. Clone sizes are given selectively: once, few, many, or a class where the clone is expanded.

abundance	d_gene	j_gene	v_gene	CDR3nt	CDR3aa
-	TRBD1	TRBJ1-2	TRBV28	TGTGCCAGCAGGAGACAGGGGGCTGGAGGCTACACCTTC	CASRRQGAGGYTF
-	TRBD1	TRBJ1-5	TRBV6-6	TGTGCCAGCAGGTTGACAGGGGACAATCAGCCCCAGCATTTT	CASRLTGDNQPQHF
-	-	TRBJ2-2	TRBV19	TGTGCCAGTAGTTACGTGGAGGGGGCAGGCACCGGGGAGCTGTTTTTT	CASSYVEGAGTGELFF
-	TRBD1	TRBJ2-5	TRBV9	TGTGCCAGCAACCCTGAGGGGACAGTCCAAGAGACCCAGTACTTC	CASNPEGTVQETQYF
-	-	TRBJ1-1	TRBV11-2	TGTGCCAGCAGCTTAGGAGGGCCTGAAGCTTTCTTT	CASSLGGPEAFF
few	TRBD2	TRBJ2-7	TRBV27	TGTGCCAGCCCCCGTATTTGCGGGGGCTACGAGCAGTACTTC	CASPRICGGYEQYF
-	-	TRBJ2-1	TRBV19	TGTGCCAGTAGCCTACGGGACTCCCATGGGAATGAGCAGTTCTTC	CASSLRDSHGNEQFF
-	TRBD2	TRBJ2-1	TRBV3-1/TRBV3-2	TGTGCCAGCAGTCAAATGAGCGGGGGTAATGAGCAGTTCTTC	CASSQMSGGNEQFF
-	-	TRBJ1-2	TRBV7-2	TGTGCCAGCAGCTTAGTACAGGACCTTGGCTACACCTTC	CASSLVQDLGYTF
once	TRBD1	TRBJ2-1	TRBV19	TGTGCCAGTAGTATCATACAGGGGCGGAATGAGCAGTTCTTC	CASSIIQGRNEQFF